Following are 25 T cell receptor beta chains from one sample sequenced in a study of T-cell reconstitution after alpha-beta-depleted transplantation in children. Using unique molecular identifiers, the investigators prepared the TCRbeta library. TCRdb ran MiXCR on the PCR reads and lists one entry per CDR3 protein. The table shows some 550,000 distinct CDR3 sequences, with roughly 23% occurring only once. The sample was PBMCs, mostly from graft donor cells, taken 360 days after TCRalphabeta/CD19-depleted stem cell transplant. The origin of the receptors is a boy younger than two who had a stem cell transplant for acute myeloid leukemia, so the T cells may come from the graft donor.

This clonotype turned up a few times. The CDR3 DNA sequence: TGTGCCAGCAGCTTAGTGTCGACTCCAGGGGAGACCCAGTACTTC. It specifies CASSLVSTPGETQYF. The chain couples TRBV7-2 to TRBJ2-5, with TRBD1 as a possible D gene (5 bases). Looked up from germline, CDR1 is SGHTA and CDR2 is FQGNSA. V was shortened by 1 base and J by 5 bases, with 14 bases between the two germline ends. The length of the CDR3 is 15 residues.

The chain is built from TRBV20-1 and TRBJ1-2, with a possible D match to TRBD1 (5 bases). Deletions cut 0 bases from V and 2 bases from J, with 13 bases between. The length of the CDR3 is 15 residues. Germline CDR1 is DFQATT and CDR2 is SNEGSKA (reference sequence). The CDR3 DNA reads TGCAGTGCTAGAGATTCCCAGGGAGCAAACTATGGCTACACCTTC. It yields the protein CSARDSQGANYGYTF.

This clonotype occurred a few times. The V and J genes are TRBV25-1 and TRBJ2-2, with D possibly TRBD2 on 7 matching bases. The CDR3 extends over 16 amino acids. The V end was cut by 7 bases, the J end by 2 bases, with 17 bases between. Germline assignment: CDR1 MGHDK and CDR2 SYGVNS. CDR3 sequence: CASTRGGGPNTGELFF. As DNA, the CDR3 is TGTGCCAGCACTCGAGGCGGGGGCCCTAACACCGGGGAGCTGTTTTTT.

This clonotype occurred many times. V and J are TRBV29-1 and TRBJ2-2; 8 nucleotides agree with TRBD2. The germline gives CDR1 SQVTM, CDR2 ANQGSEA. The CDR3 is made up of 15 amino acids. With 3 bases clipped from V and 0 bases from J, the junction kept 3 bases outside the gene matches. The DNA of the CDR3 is TGCAGCGTTGAGGTAGCGGGGTCGAACACCGGGGAGCTGTTTTTT. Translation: CSVEVAGSNTGELFF.

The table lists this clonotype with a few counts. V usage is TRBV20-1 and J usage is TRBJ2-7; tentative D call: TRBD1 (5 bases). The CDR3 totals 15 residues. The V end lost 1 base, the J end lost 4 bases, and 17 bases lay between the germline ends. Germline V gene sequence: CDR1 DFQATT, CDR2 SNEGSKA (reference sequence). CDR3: CSARGLYGQEYEQYF. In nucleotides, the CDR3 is TGCAGTGCTAGAGGGCTATATGGACAAGAGTACGAGCAGTACTTC.

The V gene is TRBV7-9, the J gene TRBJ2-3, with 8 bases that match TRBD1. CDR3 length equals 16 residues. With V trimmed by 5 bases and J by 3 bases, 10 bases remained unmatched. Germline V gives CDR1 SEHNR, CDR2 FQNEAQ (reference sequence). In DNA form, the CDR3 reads TGTGCCAGCAGCCCCGACAGGGGTACGTGGACAGATACGCAGTATTTT. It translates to CASSPDRGTWTDTQYF.

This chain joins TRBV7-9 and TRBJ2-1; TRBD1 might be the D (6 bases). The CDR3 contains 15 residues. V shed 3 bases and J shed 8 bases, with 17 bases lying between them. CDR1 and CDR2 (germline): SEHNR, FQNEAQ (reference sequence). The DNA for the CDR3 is TGTGCCAGCAGCTTTACGCAGGGGTCTTTGGATGAGCAGTTCTTC. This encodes CASSFTQGSLDEQFF.

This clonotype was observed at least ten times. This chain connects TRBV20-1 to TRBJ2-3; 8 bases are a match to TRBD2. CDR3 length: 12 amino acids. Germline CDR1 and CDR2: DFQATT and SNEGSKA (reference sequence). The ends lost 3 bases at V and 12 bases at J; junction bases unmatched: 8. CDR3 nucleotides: TGCAGTGCTAGGCGAGCGGGGGCCCATCAGTATTTT. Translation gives CSARRAGAHQYF.

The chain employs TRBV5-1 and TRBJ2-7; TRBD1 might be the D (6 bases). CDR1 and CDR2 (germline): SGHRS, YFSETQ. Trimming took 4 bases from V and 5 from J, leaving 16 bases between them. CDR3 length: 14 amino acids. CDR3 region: CASSPRTATNEQYF. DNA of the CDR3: TGCGCCAGCAGCCCACGGACAGCCACCAACGAGCAGTACTTC.

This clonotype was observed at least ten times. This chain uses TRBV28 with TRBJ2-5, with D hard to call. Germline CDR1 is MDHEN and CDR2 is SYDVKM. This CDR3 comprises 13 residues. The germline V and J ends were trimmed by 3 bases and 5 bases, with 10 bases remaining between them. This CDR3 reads CASSFGDRETQYF. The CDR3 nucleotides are TGTGCCAGCAGTTTTGGGGATAGGGAGACCCAGTACTTC.

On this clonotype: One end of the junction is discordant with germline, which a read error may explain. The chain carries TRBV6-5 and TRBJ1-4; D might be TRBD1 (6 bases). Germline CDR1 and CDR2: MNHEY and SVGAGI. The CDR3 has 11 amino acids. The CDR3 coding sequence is TGTGCCGGCAGGCAGGGGGAAAAACTGTTTTTT. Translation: CAGRQGEKLFF.

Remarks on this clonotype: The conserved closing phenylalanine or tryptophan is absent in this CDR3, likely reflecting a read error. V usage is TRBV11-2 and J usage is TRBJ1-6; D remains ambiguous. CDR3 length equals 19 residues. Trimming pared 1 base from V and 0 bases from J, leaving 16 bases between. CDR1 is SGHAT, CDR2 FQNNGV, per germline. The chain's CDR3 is CASSLVLGGSYSYNSPLHY. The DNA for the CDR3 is TGTGCCAGCAGCTTAGTTTTAGGAGGCAGTTACTCCTATAATTCACCCCTCCACTAT.

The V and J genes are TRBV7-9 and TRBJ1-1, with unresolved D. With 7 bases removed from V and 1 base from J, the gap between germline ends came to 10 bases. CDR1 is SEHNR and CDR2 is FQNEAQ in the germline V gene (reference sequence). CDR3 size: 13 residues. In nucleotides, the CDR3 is TGTGCCAGCAACCGAGCAGGGAACACTGAAGCTTTCTTT. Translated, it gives CASNRAGNTEAFF.

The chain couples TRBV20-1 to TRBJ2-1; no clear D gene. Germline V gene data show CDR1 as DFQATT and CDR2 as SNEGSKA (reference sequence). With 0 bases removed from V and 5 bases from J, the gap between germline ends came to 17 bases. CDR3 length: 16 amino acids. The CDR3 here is CSARDFGTTFDNEQFF. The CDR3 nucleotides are TGCAGTGCTAGAGATTTTGGTACTACCTTCGACAATGAGCAGTTCTTC.

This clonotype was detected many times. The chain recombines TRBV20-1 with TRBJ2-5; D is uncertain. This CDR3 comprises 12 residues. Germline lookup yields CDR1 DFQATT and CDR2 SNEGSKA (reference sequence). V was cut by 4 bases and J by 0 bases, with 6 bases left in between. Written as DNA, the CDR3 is TGCAGTGCTACCGGGTACCAAGAGACCCAGTACTTC. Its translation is CSATGYQETQYF.

CDR3 residues: CSASGSGELFQETQYF. In nucleotides, the CDR3 is TGCAGTGCTAGTGGTAGCGGGGAGCTCTTTCAAGAGACCCAGTACTTC. V is TRBV20-1 and J is TRBJ2-5; 8 nucleotides line up with TRBD2. Unmatched junction bases numbered 11, after V lost 3 bases and J lost 2 bases. CDR1 is DFQATT and CDR2 is SNEGSKA in the germline V gene (reference sequence). This CDR3 has 16 residues.

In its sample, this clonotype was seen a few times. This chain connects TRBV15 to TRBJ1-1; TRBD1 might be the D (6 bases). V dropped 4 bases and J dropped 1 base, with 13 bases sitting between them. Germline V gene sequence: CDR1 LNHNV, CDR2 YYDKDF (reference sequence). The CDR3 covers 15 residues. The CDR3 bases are TGTGCCACCAGCAAAAGTATGACAGGGAACACTGAAGCTTTCTTT. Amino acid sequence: CATSKSMTGNTEAFF.

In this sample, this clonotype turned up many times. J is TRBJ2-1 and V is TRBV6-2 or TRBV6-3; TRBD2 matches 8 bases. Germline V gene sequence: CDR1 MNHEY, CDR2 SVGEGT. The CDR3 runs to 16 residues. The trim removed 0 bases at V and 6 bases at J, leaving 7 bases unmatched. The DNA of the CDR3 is TGTGCCAGCAGTTACTCTTGGCGGGGGGCCTCCAATGAGCAGTTCTTC. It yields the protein CASSYSWRGASNEQFF.

The CDR3 is CASSQVLNVGAEAFF. The CDR3 nucleotides read TGTGCCAGCAGCCAAGTGCTGAATGTGGGGGCTGAAGCTTTCTTT. V is TRBV3-1 and J is TRBJ1-1, with D maybe TRBD1 (5 bases). Germline loops: CDR1 LGHDT, CDR2 YNNKEL (reference sequence). Trimming shortened V by 1 base and J by 6 bases, and 15 bases separated the two germline ends. CDR3 length equals 15 residues.

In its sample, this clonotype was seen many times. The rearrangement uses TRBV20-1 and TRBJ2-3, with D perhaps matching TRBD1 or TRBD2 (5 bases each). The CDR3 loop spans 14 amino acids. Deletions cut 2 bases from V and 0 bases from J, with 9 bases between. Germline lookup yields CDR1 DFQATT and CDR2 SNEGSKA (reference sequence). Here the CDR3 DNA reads TGCAGTGCTAGACTGGGACCTAGCACAGATACGCAGTATTTT. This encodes CSARLGPSTDTQYF.

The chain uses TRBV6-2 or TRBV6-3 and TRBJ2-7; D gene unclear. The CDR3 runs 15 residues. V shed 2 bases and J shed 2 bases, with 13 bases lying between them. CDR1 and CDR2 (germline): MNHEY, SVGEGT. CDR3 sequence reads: CASSYQTAKPYEQYF. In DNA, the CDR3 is TGTGCCAGCAGTTACCAGACCGCAAAACCCTACGAGCAGTACTTC.

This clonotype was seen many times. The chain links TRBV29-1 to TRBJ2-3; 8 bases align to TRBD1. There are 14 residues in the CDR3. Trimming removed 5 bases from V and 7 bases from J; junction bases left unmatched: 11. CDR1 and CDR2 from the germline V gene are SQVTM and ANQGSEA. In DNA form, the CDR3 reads TGCAGCGTTTCTGGACAGGGACCTCCTTATACGCAGTATTTT. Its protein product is CSVSGQGPPYTQYF.

The CDR3 DNA is TGCAGTGCCAATCCGGGACAGGGTAGCACAGATACGCAGTATTTT. It translates to CSANPGQGSTDTQYF. The rearrangement links TRBV20-1 to TRBJ2-3; 9 positions agree with TRBD1. V shed 6 bases, J shed 0 bases, and the junction held 7 bases outside the gene matches. Germline V lookup: CDR1 DFQATT, CDR2 SNEGSKA (reference sequence). This CDR3 contains 15 residues.

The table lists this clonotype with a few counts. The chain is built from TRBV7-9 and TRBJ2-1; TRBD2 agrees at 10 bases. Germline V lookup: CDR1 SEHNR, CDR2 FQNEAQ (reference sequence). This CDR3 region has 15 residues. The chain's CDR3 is CSLSLSGGALDEQFF. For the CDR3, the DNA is TGTTCACTATCCCTAAGCGGGGGGGCGCTCGATGAGCAGTTCTTC.

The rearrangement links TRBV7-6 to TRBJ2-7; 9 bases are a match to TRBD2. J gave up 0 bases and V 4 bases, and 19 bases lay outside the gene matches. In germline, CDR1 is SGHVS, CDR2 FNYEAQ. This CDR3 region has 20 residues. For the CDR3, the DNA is TGTGCCAGCAGCTCTATCTTGCGGGGGGGCGTGTCCACCCTCTCCTACGAGCAGTACGTC. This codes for CASSSILRGGVSTLSYEQYV.